The clone carrying this TCR beta chain was detected only once. Its matching antigen is unknown. This specimen comes from a study of shared clonotypes between healthy human individuals. CDR3 length: 18 amino acids. Looked up from germline, CDR1 is LGHNA and CDR2 is YSLEER. V shed 0 bases and J shed 2 bases, with 17 bases lying between them. Repertoires were generated with immunoSEQ multiplex PCR, while TCRdb's copy carries only in-frame clones and drops some. Among around 2.5 million clones listed, roughly 93% were seen once. Regarding the study as a whole: Expectations were that clonotype sharing among donors would be affected by sequencing depth.

The origin of this receptor is a man between 18 and 35 years old in good health. Some clones in this sample may be carry-over from other donors' samples. Sequenced input: naive CD4+ T cells from PBMCs. Documented subset: CD45RA+ positively selected. The chain is built from TRBV4-3 and TRBJ2-1; D might be TRBD2 (5 bases). The chain's CDR3 is CASSQDPRVGAPYNEQFF. The CDR3, as DNA: TGCGCCAGCAGCCAAGATCCCCGGGTGGGAGCTCCCTACAATGAGCAGTTCTTC.